Below are 31 T cell receptor beta chains sequenced from a single sample in a study of blood T cell repertoires in COVID-19. Measured with immunoSEQ multiplex PCR; TCRdb has only the in-frame clones, and not every one. The sample yields fewer than 450,000 clones, approximately 85% seen once. Sequencing was done on a sample of PBMCs or T cells enriched from blood (not recorded which). Receptor source: a woman in her forties with acute COVID-19.

This chain connects TRBV12-3 or TRBV12-4 to TRBJ1-3; D gene uncertain. The CDR3 covers 13 residues. With 4 bases removed from V and 4 bases from J, the gap between germline ends came to 8 bases. CDR3 nucleotides: TGTGCCAGCAGTTCCCTCTACGGAAACACCATATATTTT. Translating gives CASSSLYGNTIYF.

This chain connects TRBV5-5 to TRBJ1-5; 8 bases align to TRBD1. CDR3 length: 14 residues. Trimming cost V 1 base and J 9 bases; bases outside gene matches: 6. Per germline, CDR1 SGHKS and CDR2 YYEKEE (reference sequence). The CDR3 reads CASSLLGQGMPQHF. For the CDR3, the DNA is TGTGCCAGCAGCTTGCTCGGACAGGGAATGCCCCAGCATTTT.

The V and J genes are TRBV27 and TRBJ1-1; 7 positions match TRBD1. Looked up from germline, CDR1 is MNHEY and CDR2 is SMNVEV (reference sequence). Trimming at V came to 2 bases and at J to 2 bases, leaving 5 bases not matched to a gene. CDR3 length equals 15 residues. In nucleotides, the CDR3 is TGTGCCAGCAGTTTAGCGGACAGGATCAACACTGAAGCTTTCTTT. Translation: CASSLADRINTEAFF.

The V and J genes are TRBV30 and TRBJ1-1; D ambiguous. In germline, CDR1 is GTSNPN, CDR2 SVGIG (reference sequence). The CDR3 runs to 12 residues. Trimming cost V 0 bases and J 5 bases, with 7 bases left between them. The CDR3: CAWSVLLTEAFF. The DNA for the CDR3 is TGTGCCTGGAGTGTACTTTTAACTGAAGCTTTCTTT.

The chain combines TRBV10-3 with TRBJ2-5, with 15 bases matching TRBD2. From germline, CDR1 is ENHRY and CDR2 SYGVKD. The trim removed 4 bases at V and 4 bases at J, leaving 1 base unmatched. The CDR3 length is 15 residues. CDR3 nucleotides: TGTGCCATCAGTGGGACTAGCGGGGGGGCAGAGACCCAGTACTTC. It is translated as CAISGTSGGAETQYF.

The chain has TRBV11-3 and TRBJ2-1; possibly TRBD2 for D (5 bases). The V gene lost 3 bases and the J gene lost 10 bases, with 13 bases spanning the gap. The CDR3 totals 13 residues. CDR1 and CDR2 from the germline V gene are SGHNT and YENEEA. The CDR3 DNA is TGTGCCAGCAGCTTTGGTGGGAGTTGGGAGCAGTTCTTC. Protein product: CASSFGGSWEQFF.

The V call is TRBV3-1 (or the pseudogene TRBV3-2), the J call TRBJ2-2; TRBD1 matches 10 bases. This CDR3 has 16 residues. Germline V gene sequence: CDR1 LGHDT, CDR2 YNNKEL (reference sequence). With 2 bases clipped from V and 5 bases from J, the junction kept 5 bases outside the gene matches. The CDR3 loop is CASSQTRDRGTGELFF. CDR3 nucleotides: TGTGCCAGCAGCCAAACCCGGGACAGGGGAACCGGGGAGCTGTTTTTT.

This chain joins TRBV29-1 and TRBJ2-3, with TRBD2 identical over 12 bases. This CDR3 is 13 amino acids long. V shed 4 bases and J 6 bases; nucleotides not matched to a gene: 2. CDR1 is SQVTM and CDR2 is ANQGSEA in the germline V gene. The CDR3 region has the DNA TGCAGCGTTGCGACTAGCGGGGGCGATACGCAGTATTTT. Its protein product is CSVATSGGDTQYF.

The gene calls are TRBV20-1 and TRBJ2-1, with 8 positions matching TRBD2. CDR3 size: 16 residues. With 3 bases clipped from V and 4 bases from J, the junction kept 11 bases outside the gene matches. Germline CDR1 DFQATT, CDR2 SNEGSKA (reference sequence). The CDR3 reads CSASISSGLSYNEQFF. CDR3 nucleotide sequence: TGCAGTGCTAGTATTTCTAGCGGGCTTAGTTACAATGAGCAGTTCTTC.

This sequence joins TRBV5-5 and TRBJ2-4; maybe TRBD1 (5 bases). Germline CDR1 reads SGHKS; CDR2 reads YYEKEE (reference sequence). V lost 1 base, J lost 5 bases, and 10 bases lay in between. This CDR3 has 14 amino acids. The CDR3 here is CASSLPQGQNIQYF. CDR3 sequence (DNA): TGTGCCAGCAGCTTGCCCCAGGGTCAAAACATTCAGTACTTC.

The chain carries TRBV3-1 (or the pseudogene TRBV3-2) and TRBJ1-2; D remains ambiguous. CDR3 length: 12 amino acids. Deletions cut 4 bases from V and 7 bases from J, with 10 bases between. Germline V lookup: CDR1 LGHDT, CDR2 YNNKEL (reference sequence). The DNA for the CDR3 is TGTGCCAGCAGCCCGCCGGGATCTGGCTACACCTTC. Its protein is CASSPPGSGYTF.

The chain carries TRBV29-1 and TRBJ2-7, with 8 bases aligning to TRBD1. Per the germline V gene, CDR1 is SQVTM and CDR2 is ANQGSEA. The CDR3 extends over 13 amino acids. V lost 5 bases to trimming and J lost 2 bases; unmatched junction nucleotides: 5. Written as DNA, the CDR3 is TGCAGCGTTCAGGGGGCGCGGGCCTACGAGCAGTACTTC. Translated: CSVQGARAYEQYF.

The chain carries TRBV25-1 and TRBJ1-4; the D is unclear. CDR1 and CDR2 from the germline V gene are MGHDK and SYGVNS. This CDR3 has 15 amino acids. Trimming took off 5 bases at V and 0 bases at J, with 10 bases between the two ends. Written as DNA, the CDR3 is TGTGCCAGCAGTCCCGAGGTAGCAACTAATGAAAAACTGTTTTTT. As protein: CASSPEVATNEKLFF.

The chain combines TRBV5-6 with TRBJ2-7; TRBD1 matches at 7 bases. The J segment lost 0 bases and the V segment lost 3 bases, leaving 9 bases of the junction unmatched. The CDR3 covers 16 residues. Germline CDR1 reads SGHDT; CDR2 reads YYEEEE. CDR3 nucleotide sequence: TGTGCCAGCAGCTCGGGAACAGGGGAGATCTCCTACGAGCAGTACTTC. Translated: CASSSGTGEISYEQYF.

The chain is built from TRBV3-1 (or the pseudogene TRBV3-2) and TRBJ2-3; TRBD2 matches 10 bases. Germline V gene data show CDR1 as LGHDT and CDR2 as YNNKEL (reference sequence). This CDR3 is 15 amino acids long. The V and J ends lost 3 bases and 4 bases, in that order; junction bases with no gene match: 4. The CDR3 here is CASSQSSGGSDTQYF. Written as DNA, the CDR3 is TGTGCCAGCAGCCAGTCTAGCGGGGGTTCAGATACGCAGTATTTT.

The chain recombines TRBV19 with TRBJ2-3; 12 bases match TRBD2. The junction had 9 bases not matched to a gene; V was cut back by 2 bases and J by 6 bases. Germline CDR1 is LNHDA and CDR2 is SQIVND (reference sequence). The CDR3 is 17 residues long. The CDR3 DNA is TGTGCCAGTAGTATAATCCCCCTAGCGGGGGGGCCCGATACGCAGTATTTT. Translated, it gives CASSIIPLAGGPDTQYF.

The CDR3 bases are TGTGCCAGCAGCCGCGGGACAGGGGCGAAATATGGCTACACCTTC. Encoded protein: CASSRGTGAKYGYTF. The chain joins TRBV2 to TRBJ1-2; 10 bases are shared with TRBD1. J was trimmed by 5 bases and V by 6 bases; bases with no gene match: 9. The CDR3 spans 15 residues. CDR1 is SNHLY and CDR2 is FYNNEI in the germline V gene.

V usage is TRBV12-3 or TRBV12-4 and J usage is TRBJ1-5; maybe TRBD1 (6 bases). V lost 8 bases, J lost 4 bases, and 12 bases lay in between. CDR3 length: 13 amino acids. The CDR3, as DNA: TGTGCCAGCGCCTCAGGGGCAAATCAGCCCCAGCATTTT. Translation gives CASASGANQPQHF.

This chain joins TRBV7-8 and TRBJ2-7; 8 nucleotides agree with TRBD1. Germline assignment: CDR1 SGHVS and CDR2 FQNEAQ. The CDR3 spans 14 residues. The V gene end was trimmed by 4 bases and the J gene end by 6 bases; junction bases not matched to a gene: 8. As DNA, the CDR3 is TGTGCCAGCAGCTCACGACAGGGGTCGGTCGAGCAGTACTTC. Residues: CASSSRQGSVEQYF.

The rearrangement links TRBV24-1 to TRBJ2-2; 9 bases align to TRBD1. This CDR3 spans 16 amino acids. V trimming: 5 bases; J trimming: 2 bases; junction bases outside the gene matches: 5. Looked up from germline, CDR1 is KGHDR and CDR2 is SFDVKD. Here the CDR3 reads CATSAWGQGNTGELFF. CDR3 DNA sequence: TGTGCCACCAGTGCTTGGGGACAGGGCAACACCGGGGAGCTGTTTTTT.

The rearrangement uses TRBV6-1 and TRBJ1-6; 8 bases are shared with TRBD1. V shed 3 bases, J shed 9 bases, and the junction held 7 bases outside the gene matches. There are 15 residues in the CDR3. Germline CDR1 reads MNHNS; CDR2 reads SASEGT. This CDR3 is CASSELLTGVSPLHF. CDR3 sequence (DNA): TGTGCCAGCAGTGAGTTGTTGACAGGGGTTTCACCCCTCCACTTT.

The V and J genes are TRBV4-2 and TRBJ1-4; D is unresolved. The CDR3 runs to 13 residues. Between the trimmed V and J ends, which lost 0 bases and 8 bases, there was a span of 7 bases. CDR1 and CDR2 from the germline V gene are LGHNA and YNFKEQ. CDR3 region: CASSQDREEKLFF. In nucleotides, the CDR3 is TGTGCCAGCAGCCAAGATCGGGAGGAAAAACTGTTTTTT.

The chain has TRBV5-4 and TRBJ1-5, with 11 nucleotides matching TRBD1. From germline, CDR1 is SGHNT and CDR2 YYREEE (reference sequence). This CDR3 has 17 amino acids. V was pared by 0 bases and J by 2 bases, with 4 bases of the junction left unmatched. This chain's CDR3 is CASSLGGTGGGNQPQHF. CDR3 in DNA: TGTGCCAGCAGCTTGGGGGGGACAGGGGGAGGCAATCAGCCCCAGCATTTT. Full variable domain (missing parts from reference TRBV5-4 and TRBJ1-5): ETGVTQSPTHLIKTRGQQVTLRCSSQSGHNTVSWYQQALGQGPQFIFQYYREEENGRGNFPPRFSGLQFPNYSSELNVNALELDDSALYLCASSLGGTGGGNQPQHFGDGTRLSIL.

The chain employs TRBV18 and TRBJ2-5, with 12 bases fitting TRBD2. Trimming took 4 bases from V and 4 from J; bases not matched to a gene: 1. This CDR3 is 14 amino acids long. Germline assignment: CDR1 KGHSH and CDR2 LQKENI. This CDR3 reads CASSRLAGVETQYF. CDR3 sequence (DNA): TGTGCCAGCTCACGACTAGCGGGGGTAGAGACCCAGTACTTC.

Regarding this clone: In the same sample, other DNA sequences code for this CDR3. V gene TRBV30 combines with J gene TRBJ1-5; D is possibly TRBD1 (5 bases). Deletions cut 0 bases from V and 4 bases from J, with 7 bases between. In germline, CDR1 is GTSNPN, CDR2 SVGIG (reference sequence). The CDR3 covers 13 residues. Here the CDR3 DNA reads TGTGCCTGGAGTGTTGGGGGGAATCAGCCCCAGCATTTT. Translated: CAWSVGGNQPQHF. Complete variable domain (other parts from reference TRBV30 and TRBJ1-5): SQTIHQWPATLVQPVGSPLSLECTVEGTSNPNLYWYRQAAGRGLQLLFYSVGIGQISSEVPQNLSASRPQDRQFILSSKKLLLSDSGFYLCAWSVGGNQPQHFGDGTRLSIL.

The V and J genes are TRBV21-1 and TRBJ1-5; the D call in the table, TRBD1, was not verified against the DNA. TRBV21-1 is marked as a pseudogene. The CDR3 sequence is 17 residues long. CDR3 loop: CASSRTGQGWGNQPQHF. The CDR3, as DNA: TGTGCCAGCAGCAGAACCGGACAGGGCTGGGGCAATCAGCCCCAGCATTTT.

The rearrangement links TRBV30 to TRBJ1-3; tentative D call: TRBD1 (6 bases). The CDR3 sequence is 17 residues long. Trimming pared 0 bases from V and 2 bases from J, leaving 17 bases between. Germline V gene sequence: CDR1 GTSNPN, CDR2 SVGIG (reference sequence). The DNA of the CDR3 is TGTGCCTGGAGTGTACCGCCACAGGGTTTGGCTGGAAACACCATATATTTT. This gives the protein CAWSVPPQGLAGNTIYF.

The chain combines TRBV9 with TRBJ2-1, with D uncertain. Germline-derived CDR1 and CDR2 are SGDLS and YYNGEE. The CDR3 contains 13 residues. With 1 base removed from V and 6 bases from J, the gap between germline ends came to 8 bases. The CDR3 region has the DNA TGTGCCAGCAGCGTAAGCCCCCTCAATGAGCAGTTCTTC. It encodes CASSVSPLNEQFF.

This clone was counted between two and nine times. The chain recombines TRBV19 with TRBJ1-2; D is undetermined. CDR1 and CDR2 (germline): LNHDA, SQIVND (reference sequence). V was trimmed by 1 base and J by 3 bases, leaving 9 bases between them. The CDR3 contains 14 residues. The CDR3 DNA is TGTGCCAGTAGTATAGTCGCCCGCGACTATGGCTACACCTTC. Translated: CASSIVARDYGYTF. The full variable domain, its missing parts supplied by reference TRBV19 and TRBJ1-2, is DGGITQSPKYLFRKEGQNVTLSCEQNLNHDAMYWYRQDPGQGLRLIYYSQIVNDFQKGDIAEGYSVSREKKESFPLTVTSAQKNPTAFYLCASSIVARDYGYTFGSGTRLTVV.

The chain carries TRBV5-1 and TRBJ2-7; 9 bases map to TRBD1. V was clipped by 7 bases and J by 5 bases; unmatched bases: 13. The V gene's germline CDR1 is SGHRS and CDR2 YFSETQ. The CDR3 is 15 residues long. Written as DNA, the CDR3 is TGCGCCAGCGCCTTTGGGGACAGGGAGACGAACGAGCAGTACTTC. Translation gives CASAFGDRETNEQYF.

This chain connects TRBV4-1 to TRBJ1-6; 9 nucleotides match TRBD1. Trimming at V came to 4 bases and at J to 10 bases, leaving 8 bases not matched to a gene. Looked up from germline, CDR1 is MGHRA and CDR2 is YSYEKL. This CDR3 has 15 residues. The CDR3 nucleotides read TGCGCCAGCAGCCTGCCGGGACAGGGAAGCTCACCCCTCCACTTT. Translation gives CASSLPGQGSSPLHF.